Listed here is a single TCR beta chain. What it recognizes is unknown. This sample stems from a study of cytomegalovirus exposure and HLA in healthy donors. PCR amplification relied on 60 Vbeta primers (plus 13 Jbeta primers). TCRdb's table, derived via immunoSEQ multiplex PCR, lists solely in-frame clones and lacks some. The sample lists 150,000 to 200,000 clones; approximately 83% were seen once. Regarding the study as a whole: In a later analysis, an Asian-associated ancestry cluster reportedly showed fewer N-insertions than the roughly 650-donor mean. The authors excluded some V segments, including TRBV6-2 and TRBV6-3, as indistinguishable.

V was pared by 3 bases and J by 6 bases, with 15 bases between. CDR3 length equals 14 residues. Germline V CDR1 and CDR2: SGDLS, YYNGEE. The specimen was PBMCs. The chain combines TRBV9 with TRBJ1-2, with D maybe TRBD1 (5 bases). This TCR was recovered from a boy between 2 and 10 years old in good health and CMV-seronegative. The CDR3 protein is CASSGSRAPHGYTF. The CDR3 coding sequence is TGTGCCAGCAGCGGAAGCAGGGCCCCTCATGGCTACACCTTC.